This entry features one T cell receptor (beta chain) sequence. The data originate from a study of identical twins. TCRdb fed the 5' RACE reads into MiXCR, producing one record per CDR3 protein. This repertoire shows hundreds of thousands of distinct CDR3 sequences, more than 6.5% found once; its top ten account for around 0.98%. Per the germline V gene, CDR1 is DFQATT and CDR2 is SNEGSKA (reference sequence). The length of the CDR3 is 12 residues. V dropped 5 bases and J dropped 3 bases, with 11 bases sitting between them. The data were also submitted as part of a second study, on yellow fever vaccine responses in identical twins.

Sequencing used PBMCs. V usage is TRBV20-1 and J usage is TRBJ2-7; D gene ambiguous. The receptor was isolated from a young woman in good health. CDR3 in amino acids: CSAEEQIYEQYF. The CDR3 nucleotides read TGCAGTGCTGAGGAACAGATCTACGAGCAGTACTTC.